This TCR beta chain comes out of a study of technical replicates of blood from a handful of donors. Germline V gene sequence: CDR1 SGHDT, CDR2 YYEEEE. The V and J ends lost 6 bases and 7 bases, in that order; junction bases with no gene match: 4. The CDR3 has 14 residues. Measured with immunoSEQ multiplex PCR; TCRdb has only the in-frame clones, and not every one. This table has 68,000 or so clones, roughly 92% appearing once. The chain carries TRBV5-6 and TRBJ2-7; 16 bases align to TRBD2. Sequencing used PBMCs. This TCR was sampled from a human donor in good health. Some clones in this sample may be carry-over from other donors' samples. The CDR3: CASTTGLAGGEQYF. CDR3 in DNA: TGTGCCAGCACCACGGGACTAGCGGGAGGGGAGCAGTACTTC. Filled out from reference TRBV5-6 and TRBJ2-7, the complete variable domain reads DAGVTQSPTHLIKTRGQQVTLRCSPKSGHDTVSWYQQALGQGPQFIFQYYEEEERQRGNFPDRFSGHQFPNYSSELNVNALLLGDSALYLCASTTGLAGGEQYFGPGTRLTVT.